These 8 T cell receptor beta chains were all obtained from the same sample, sequenced in a study of cytomegalovirus exposure and HLA in healthy donors. The PCR made use of 60 Vbeta and 13 Jbeta primers. TCRdb's table, derived via immunoSEQ multiplex PCR, lists solely in-frame clones and lacks some. The table lists some 150,000 clones, around four fifths of them singletons, with 1.5% to 2% in the top ten. The sequencing input was PBMCs. The receptors shown here come from a woman in her 40s in good health and CMV-seronegative.

The chain recombines TRBV7-9 with TRBJ2-7, with D unresolved. This CDR3 contains 11 residues. With 5 bases removed from V and 3 bases from J, the gap between germline ends came to 5 bases. Germline V gene data show CDR1 as SEHNR and CDR2 as FQNEAQ (reference sequence). CDR3 sequence: CASSLYYEQYF. The DNA for the CDR3 is TGTGCCAGCAGCCTCTACTACGAGCAGTACTTC.

The table lists this clone with a few counts. This chain joins TRBV6-5 and TRBJ2-1; maybe TRBD2 (6 bases). Germline loops: CDR1 MNHEY, CDR2 SVGAGI. Trimming shortened V by 6 bases and J by 7 bases, and 16 bases separated the two germline ends. This CDR3 is 14 amino acids long. CDR3 nucleotides: TGTGCCAGCAGCCCGGGGAGACTAGTAAATGAGCAGTTCTTC. Translating gives CASSPGRLVNEQFF.

The gene calls are TRBV2 and TRBJ1-3; D might be TRBD1 (6 bases). This CDR3 region has 15 residues. CDR1 SNHLY and CDR2 FYNNEI come from the germline V gene. V was shortened by 6 bases and J by 4 bases, with 16 bases between the two germline ends. The CDR3 nucleotides are TGTGCCAGCAGCGGGAGGGGGGTATCAGGAAACACCATATATTTT. It encodes CASSGRGVSGNTIYF.

This clone was observed once. The chain joins TRBV5-4 to TRBJ2-1, with TRBD2 identical over 10 bases. V shed 0 bases and J 7 bases; nucleotides not matched to a gene: 7. The CDR3 covers 16 residues. CDR1 is SGHNT and CDR2 is YYREEE in the germline V gene (reference sequence). CDR3 DNA: TGTGCCAGCAGCTTGGCCACAGCGGGAGGGCAAAATGAGCAGTTCTTC. Protein: CASSLATAGGQNEQFF.

The CDR3 region is CASSCYGADRSTDTQYF. In nucleotides, the CDR3 is TGTGCCAGCAGCTGTTATGGAGCGGACCGAAGCACAGATACGCAGTATTTT. This sequence joins TRBV7-2 and TRBJ2-3, with a tentative D call TRBD2 (5 bases). The CDR3 length is 17 residues. The V gene lost 4 bases and the J gene lost 0 bases, with 17 bases spanning the gap. CDR1 is SGHTA and CDR2 is FQGNSA in the germline V gene.

In nucleotides, the CDR3 is TGTGCCAGCAGTCCAACAAGTCGAGGGCACGGAACCGGGGAGCTGTTTTTT. It encodes CASSPTSRGHGTGELFF. The rearrangement links TRBV28 to TRBJ2-2; TRBD2 is a possible D gene (5 bases). The V gene lost 5 bases and the J gene lost 5 bases, with 21 bases spanning the gap. The length of the CDR3 is 17 residues. The germline CDR1 and CDR2 sequences are MDHEN and SYDVKM.

The V call is TRBV28, the J call TRBJ2-7; tentative D call: TRBD1 (6 bases). This CDR3 region has 15 residues. The V end lost 6 bases, the J end lost 3 bases, and 18 bases lay between the germline ends. Germline values: CDR1 MDHEN, CDR2 SYDVKM. The CDR3 DNA is TGTGCCAGCAGGGAACGGGACACCAACTACTACGAGCAGTACTTC. Its protein is CASRERDTNYYEQYF.

The genes are TRBV7-3 and TRBJ2-7; 8 nucleotides match TRBD1. Germline assignment: CDR1 SGHTA and CDR2 FQGTGA. The CDR3 spans 15 residues. Trimming at V came to 5 bases and at J to 4 bases, leaving 10 bases not matched to a gene. DNA for the CDR3: TGTGCCAGCAGCATAGGACAGGGCGTGGGTTACGAGCAGTACTTC. This translates into CASSIGQGVGYEQYF.